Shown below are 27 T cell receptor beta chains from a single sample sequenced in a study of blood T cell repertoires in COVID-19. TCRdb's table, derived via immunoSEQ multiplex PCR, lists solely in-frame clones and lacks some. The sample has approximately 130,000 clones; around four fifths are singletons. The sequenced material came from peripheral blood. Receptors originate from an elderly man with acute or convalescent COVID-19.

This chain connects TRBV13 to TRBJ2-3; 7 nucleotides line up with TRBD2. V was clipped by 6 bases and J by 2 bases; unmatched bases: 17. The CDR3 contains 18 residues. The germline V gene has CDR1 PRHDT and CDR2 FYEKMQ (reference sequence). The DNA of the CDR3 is TGTGCCAGCAGACTCCTGGGGGAGTGGAGCGGGATCACAGATACGCAGTATTTT. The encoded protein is CASRLLGEWSGITDTQYF.

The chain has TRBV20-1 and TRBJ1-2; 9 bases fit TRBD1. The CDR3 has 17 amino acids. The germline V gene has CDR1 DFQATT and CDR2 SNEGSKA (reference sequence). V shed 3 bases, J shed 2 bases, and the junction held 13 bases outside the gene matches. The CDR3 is CSASRNPGTGINYGYTF. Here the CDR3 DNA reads TGCAGTGCTAGTCGCAATCCCGGGACAGGGATAAACTATGGCTACACCTTC.

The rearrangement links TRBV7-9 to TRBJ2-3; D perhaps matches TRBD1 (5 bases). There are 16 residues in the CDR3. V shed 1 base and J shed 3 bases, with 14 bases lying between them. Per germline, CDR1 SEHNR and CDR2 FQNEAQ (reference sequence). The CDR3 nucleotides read TGTGCCAGCAGCTTAGAGCTGGGGCAAGGGACAGATACGCAGTATTTT. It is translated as CASSLELGQGTDTQYF.

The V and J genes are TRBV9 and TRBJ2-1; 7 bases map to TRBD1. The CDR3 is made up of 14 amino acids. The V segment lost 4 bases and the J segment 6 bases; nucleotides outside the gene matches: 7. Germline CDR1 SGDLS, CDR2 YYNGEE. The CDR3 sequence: CASSFRQGSNEQFF. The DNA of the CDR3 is TGTGCCAGCAGCTTTAGACAGGGTTCCAATGAGCAGTTCTTC.

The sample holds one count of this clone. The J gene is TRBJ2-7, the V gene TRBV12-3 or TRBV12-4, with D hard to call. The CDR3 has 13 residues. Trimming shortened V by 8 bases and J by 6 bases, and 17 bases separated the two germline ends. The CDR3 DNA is TGTGCCAGCGCCTGGGCCGCACAGTCCGAGCAGTACTTC. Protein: CASAWAAQSEQYF.

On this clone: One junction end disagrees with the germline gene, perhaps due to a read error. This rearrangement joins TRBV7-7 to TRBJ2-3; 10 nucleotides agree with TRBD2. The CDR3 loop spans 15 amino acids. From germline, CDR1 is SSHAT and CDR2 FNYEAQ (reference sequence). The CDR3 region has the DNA TGTGCTAGCAGCAAGGGACTAGCGAACACAGATACGCAGTATTTT. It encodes CASSKGLANTDTQYF.

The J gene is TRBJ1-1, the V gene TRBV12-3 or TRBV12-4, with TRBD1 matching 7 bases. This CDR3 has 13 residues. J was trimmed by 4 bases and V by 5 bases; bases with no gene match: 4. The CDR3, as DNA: TGTGCCAGCAGTAGAACAGGGGCCACTGAAGCTTTCTTT. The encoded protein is CASSRTGATEAFF.

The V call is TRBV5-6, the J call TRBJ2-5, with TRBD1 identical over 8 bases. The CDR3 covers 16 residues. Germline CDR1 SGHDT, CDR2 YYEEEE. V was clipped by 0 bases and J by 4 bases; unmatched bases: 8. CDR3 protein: CASSLAVAGGLETQYF. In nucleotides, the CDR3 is TGTGCCAGCAGCTTGGCCGTTGCAGGGGGCTTAGAGACCCAGTACTTC.

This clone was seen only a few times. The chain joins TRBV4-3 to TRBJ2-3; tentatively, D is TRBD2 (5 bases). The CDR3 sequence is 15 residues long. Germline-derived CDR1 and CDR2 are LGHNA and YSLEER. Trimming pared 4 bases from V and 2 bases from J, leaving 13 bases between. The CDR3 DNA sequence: TGCGCCAGCAGCCGAAGCCCGGACTTCACAGATACGCAGTATTTT. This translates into CASSRSPDFTDTQYF.

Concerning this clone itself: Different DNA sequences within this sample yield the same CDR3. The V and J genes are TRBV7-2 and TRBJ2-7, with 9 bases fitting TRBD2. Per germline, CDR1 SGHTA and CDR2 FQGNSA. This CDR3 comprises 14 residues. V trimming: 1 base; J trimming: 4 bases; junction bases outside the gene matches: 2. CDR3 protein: CASSLGGGAYEQYF. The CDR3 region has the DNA TGTGCCAGCAGCTTAGGCGGGGGGGCGTACGAGCAGTACTTC.

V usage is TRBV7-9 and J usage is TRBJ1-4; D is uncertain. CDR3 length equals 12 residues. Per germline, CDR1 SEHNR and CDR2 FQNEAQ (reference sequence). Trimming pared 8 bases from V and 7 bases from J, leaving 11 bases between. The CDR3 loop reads CASGQTPEKLFF. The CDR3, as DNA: TGTGCCAGCGGCCAAACCCCTGAAAAACTGTTTTTT.

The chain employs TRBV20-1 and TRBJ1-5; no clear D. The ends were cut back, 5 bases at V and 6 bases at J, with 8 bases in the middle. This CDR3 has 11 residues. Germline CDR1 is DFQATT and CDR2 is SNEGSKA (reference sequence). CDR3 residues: CSAARGQPQHF. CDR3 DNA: TGCAGTGCTGCCCGGGGTCAGCCCCAGCATTTT.

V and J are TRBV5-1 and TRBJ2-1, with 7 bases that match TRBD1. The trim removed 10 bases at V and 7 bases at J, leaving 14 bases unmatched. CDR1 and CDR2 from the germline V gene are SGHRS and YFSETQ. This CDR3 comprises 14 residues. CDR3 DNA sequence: TGCGCCCGAACCCCGGGACAGACAACTAATGAGCAGTTCTTC. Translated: CARTPGQTTNEQFF.

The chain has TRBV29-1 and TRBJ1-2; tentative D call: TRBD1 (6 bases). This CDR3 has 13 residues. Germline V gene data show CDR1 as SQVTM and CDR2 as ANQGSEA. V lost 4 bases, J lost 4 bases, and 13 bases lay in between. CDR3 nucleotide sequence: TGCAGCGTTGGCGGGGGCGCTGGCTATGGCTACACCTTC. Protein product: CSVGGGAGYGYTF.

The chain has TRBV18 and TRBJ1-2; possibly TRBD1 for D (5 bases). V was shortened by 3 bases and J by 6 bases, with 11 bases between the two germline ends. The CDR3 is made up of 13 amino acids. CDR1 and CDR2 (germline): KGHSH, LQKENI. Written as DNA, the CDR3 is TGTGCCAGCTCACCCCGACAGTCTGATGGCTACACCTTC. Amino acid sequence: CASSPRQSDGYTF.

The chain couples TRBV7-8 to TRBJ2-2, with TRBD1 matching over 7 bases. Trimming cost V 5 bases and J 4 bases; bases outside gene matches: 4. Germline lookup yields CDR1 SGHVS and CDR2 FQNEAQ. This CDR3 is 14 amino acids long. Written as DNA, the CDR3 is TGTGCCAGCAGCAAAGGGACAGTCACCGGGGAGCTGTTTTTT. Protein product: CASSKGTVTGELFF.

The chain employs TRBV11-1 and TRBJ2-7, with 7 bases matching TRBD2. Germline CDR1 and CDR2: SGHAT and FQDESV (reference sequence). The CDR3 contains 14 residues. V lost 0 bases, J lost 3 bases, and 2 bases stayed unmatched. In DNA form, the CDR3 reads TGTGCCAGCAGCTTAGCGGGGGGGGTCTACGAGCAGTACTTC. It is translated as CASSLAGGVYEQYF. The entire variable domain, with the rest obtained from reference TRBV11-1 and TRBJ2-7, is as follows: EAEVAQSPRYKITEKSQAVAFWCDPISGHATLYWYRQILGQGPELLVQFQDESVVDDSQLPKDRFSAERLKGVDSTLKIQPAELGDSAMYLCASSLAGGVYEQYFGPGTRLTVT.

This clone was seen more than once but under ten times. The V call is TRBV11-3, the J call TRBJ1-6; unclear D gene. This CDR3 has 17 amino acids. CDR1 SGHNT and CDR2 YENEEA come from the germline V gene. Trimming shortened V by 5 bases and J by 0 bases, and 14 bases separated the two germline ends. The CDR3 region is CASSNRHQSSYNSPLHF. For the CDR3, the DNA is TGTGCCAGCAGCAACCGACACCAGAGCTCCTATAATTCACCCCTCCACTTT.

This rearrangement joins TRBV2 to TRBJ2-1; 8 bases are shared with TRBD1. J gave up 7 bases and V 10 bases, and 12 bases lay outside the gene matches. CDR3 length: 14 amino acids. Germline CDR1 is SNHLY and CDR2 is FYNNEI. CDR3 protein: CANLDRDFSNEQFF. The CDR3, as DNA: TGTGCCAACCTGGACAGGGATTTTTCGAATGAGCAGTTCTTC.

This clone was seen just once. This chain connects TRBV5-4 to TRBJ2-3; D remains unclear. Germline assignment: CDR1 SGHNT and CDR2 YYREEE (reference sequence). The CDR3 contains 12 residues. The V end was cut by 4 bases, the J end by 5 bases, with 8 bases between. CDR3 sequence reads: CASSLTGDTQYF. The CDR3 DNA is TGTGCCAGCAGCCTCACCGGAGATACGCAGTATTTT.

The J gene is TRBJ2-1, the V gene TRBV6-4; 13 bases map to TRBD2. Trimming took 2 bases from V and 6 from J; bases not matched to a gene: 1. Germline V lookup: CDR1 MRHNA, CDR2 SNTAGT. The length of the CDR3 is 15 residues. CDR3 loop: CASSDRTSGGNEQFF. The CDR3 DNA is TGTGCCAGCAGTGACAGGACTAGCGGGGGCAATGAGCAGTTCTTC.

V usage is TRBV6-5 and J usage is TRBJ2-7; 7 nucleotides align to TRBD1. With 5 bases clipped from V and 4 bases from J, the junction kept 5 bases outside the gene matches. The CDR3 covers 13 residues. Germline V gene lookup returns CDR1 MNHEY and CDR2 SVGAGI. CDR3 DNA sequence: TGTGCCAGCAGTCTACGACAGGGTTACGAGCAGTACTTC. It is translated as CASSLRQGYEQYF.

Written as DNA, the CDR3 is TGTGCCAGCAGCCCGTCCTGGGGGCGCGGCACTGAAGCTTTCTTT. This translates into CASSPSWGRGTEAFF. The chain recombines TRBV5-4 with TRBJ1-1; D possibly corresponds to TRBD1 (6 bases). Trimming removed 4 bases at V and 4 bases at J, with 17 bases between. Germline V gene sequence: CDR1 SGHNT, CDR2 YYREEE (reference sequence). This CDR3 region has 15 residues. The full variable domain, its missing parts supplied by reference TRBV5-4 and TRBJ1-1, is ETGVTQSPTHLIKTRGQQVTLRCSSQSGHNTVSWYQQALGQGPQFIFQYYREEENGRGNFPPRFSGLQFPNYSSELNVNALELDDSALYLCASSPSWGRGTEAFFGQGTRLTVV.

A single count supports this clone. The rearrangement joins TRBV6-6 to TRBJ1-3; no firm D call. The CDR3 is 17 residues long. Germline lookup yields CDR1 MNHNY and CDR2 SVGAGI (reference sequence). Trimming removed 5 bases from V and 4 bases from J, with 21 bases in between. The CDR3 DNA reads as TGTGCCAGCAGTCACCTCGTGCGTATTACAGAGGGAAACACCATATATTTT. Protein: CASSHLVRITEGNTIYF.

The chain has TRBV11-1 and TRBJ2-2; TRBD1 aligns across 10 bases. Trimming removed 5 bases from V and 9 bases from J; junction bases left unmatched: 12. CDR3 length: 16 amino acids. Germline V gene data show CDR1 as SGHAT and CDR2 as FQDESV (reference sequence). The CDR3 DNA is TGTGCCAGCAGCGCCTGGGACAGGGGAGGAGGCCGGGAGCTGTTTTTT. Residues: CASSAWDRGGGRELFF.

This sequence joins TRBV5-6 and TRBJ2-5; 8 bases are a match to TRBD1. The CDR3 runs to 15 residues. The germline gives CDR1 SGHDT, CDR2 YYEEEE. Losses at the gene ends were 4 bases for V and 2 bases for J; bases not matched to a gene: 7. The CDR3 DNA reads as TGTGCCAGCAGCGATCGGACAGGGCGTCAAGAGACCCAGTACTTC. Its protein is CASSDRTGRQETQYF.

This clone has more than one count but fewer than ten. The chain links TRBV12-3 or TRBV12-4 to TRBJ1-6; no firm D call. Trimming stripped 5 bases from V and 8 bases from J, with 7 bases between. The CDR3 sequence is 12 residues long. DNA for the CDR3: TGTGCCAGCAGTCGAGTGGATTCACCCCTCCACTTT. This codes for CASSRVDSPLHF.